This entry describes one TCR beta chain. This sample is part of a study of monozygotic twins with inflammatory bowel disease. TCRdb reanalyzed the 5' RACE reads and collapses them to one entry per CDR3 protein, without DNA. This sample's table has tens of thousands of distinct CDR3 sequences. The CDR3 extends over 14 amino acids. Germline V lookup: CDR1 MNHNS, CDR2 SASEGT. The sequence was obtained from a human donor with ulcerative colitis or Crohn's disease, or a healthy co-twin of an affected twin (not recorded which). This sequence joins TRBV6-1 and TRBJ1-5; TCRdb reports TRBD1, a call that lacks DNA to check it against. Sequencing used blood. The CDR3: CASRFDSLNQPQHF.